These 25 T cell receptor beta chains share one sample of origin, sequenced in a study of T cell responses to AZD1222 COVID-19 vaccine. Here immunoSEQ multiplex PCR was the method, and the copy in TCRdb shows in-frame clones only, minus some. The sample lists about 270,000 clones; around 93% were seen once. The sample here was peripheral blood, taken 28 days after the second AZD1222 dose. Every receptor here comes from an adult who received the AZD1222 COVID-19 vaccine.

The V and J genes are TRBV11-2 and TRBJ1-2; tentative D call: TRBD1 (5 bases). Trimming left V 4 bases short and J 10 bases short, with 13 bases between. The length of the CDR3 is 12 residues. Germline CDR1 reads SGHAT; CDR2 reads FQNNGV. This CDR3 is CASSYLGGDYTF. Here the CDR3 DNA reads TGTGCCAGCAGCTACCTAGGAGGGGACTACACCTTC.

As DNA, the CDR3 is TGTGCCAGCAGCTTACCAGATACGCAGTATTTT. Its protein product is CASSLPDTQYF. The chain has TRBV11-3 and TRBJ2-3; no reliable D call. This CDR3 has 11 residues. The V and J ends lost 2 bases and 4 bases respectively, with 1 base between them. Germline values: CDR1 SGHNT, CDR2 YENEEA.

This sequence joins TRBV6-6 and TRBJ2-5; TRBD1 or TRBD2 may be the D gene (5 bases each). V was pared by 5 bases and J by 3 bases, with 10 bases between. This CDR3 has 13 amino acids. Germline lookup yields CDR1 MNHNY and CDR2 SVGAGI (reference sequence). The CDR3 sequence is CASSPQGEETQYF. DNA of the CDR3: TGTGCCAGCAGTCCTCAGGGAGAAGAGACCCAGTACTTC.

The J gene is TRBJ2-5, the V gene TRBV7-9; 7 nucleotides agree with TRBD2. The germline V gene encodes CDR1 SEHNR and CDR2 FQNEAQ (reference sequence). V shed 3 bases, J shed 5 bases, and the junction held 3 bases outside the gene matches. This CDR3 region has 13 residues. In nucleotides, the CDR3 is TGTGCCAGCAGCTTTGCGGGGGAGGAGACCCAGTACTTC. Translating it yields CASSFAGEETQYF.

This chain connects TRBV6-2 or TRBV6-3 to TRBJ1-5; D is perhaps TRBD1 (6 bases). The CDR3 runs to 14 residues. Looked up from germline, CDR1 is MNHEY and CDR2 is SVGEGT. The ends were cut back, 5 bases at V and 3 bases at J, with 11 bases in the middle. The CDR3 DNA is TGTGCCAGCAGTCGTAGGACAGACAATCAGCCCCAGCATTTT. Amino acids: CASSRRTDNQPQHF.

The chain couples TRBV5-8 to TRBJ1-1; D is undetermined. V shed 7 bases and J shed 2 bases, with 9 bases lying between them. CDR3 size: 12 residues. Germline V gene data show CDR1 as SGHTS and CDR2 as YDEGEE. The CDR3 reads CASRVINTEAFF. The CDR3 coding sequence is TGTGCCAGCCGAGTCATTAACACTGAAGCTTTCTTT. The full variable domain, rest sourced from reference TRBV5-8 and TRBJ1-1, is EAGVTQSPTHLIKTRGQQATLRCSPISGHTSVYWYQQALGLGLQFLLWYDEGEERNRGNFPPRFSGRQFPNYSSELNVNALELEDSALYLCASRVINTEAFFGQGTRLTVV.

The CDR3 sequence is CASSPPVGGETQYF. The CDR3 DNA is TGTGCCAGCTCACCACCAGTAGGGGGTGAGACCCAGTACTTC. The rearrangement joins TRBV18 to TRBJ2-5, with D possibly TRBD1 on 6 matching bases. V lost 0 bases, J lost 5 bases, and 10 bases lay in between. Per the germline V gene, CDR1 is KGHSH and CDR2 is LQKENI. CDR3 size: 14 residues.

The chain is built from TRBV4-1 and TRBJ2-6; 9 bases are shared with TRBD1. V was clipped by 0 bases and J by 0 bases; unmatched bases: 3. The CDR3 covers 18 residues. CDR1 and CDR2 from the germline V gene are MGHRA and YSYEKL. CDR3 bases: TGCGCCAGCAGCCAAGAAGGGACAGGGACCTCTGGGGCCAACGTCCTGACTTTC. Its protein is CASSQEGTGTSGANVLTF.

The chain uses TRBV29-1 and TRBJ2-1, with TRBD2 identical over 11 bases. CDR3 size: 14 residues. Germline CDR1 SQVTM, CDR2 ANQGSEA. The junction had 3 bases not matched to a gene; V was cut back by 7 bases and J by 1 base. This CDR3 reads CSGWTSGSYNEQFF. The CDR3 DNA reads TGCAGCGGCTGGACTAGCGGGTCCTACAATGAGCAGTTCTTC.

The V and J genes are TRBV4-1 and TRBJ2-3, with 8 bases lining up with TRBD2. CDR1 is MGHRA and CDR2 is YSYEKL in the germline V gene. The CDR3 contains 14 residues. Losses at the gene ends were 4 bases for V and 3 bases for J; bases not matched to a gene: 3. DNA for the CDR3: TGCGCCAGCAGCCTCCGCGGGGGGACAGATACGCAGTATTTT. Translated, it gives CASSLRGGTDTQYF.

This chain uses TRBV4-2 with TRBJ1-4; D gene ambiguous. Germline CDR1 LGHNA, CDR2 YNFKEQ. The CDR3 covers 15 residues. Trimming took 1 base from V and 4 from J, leaving 10 bases between them. For the CDR3, the DNA is TGTGCCAGCAGCCAAGGGAGCCAGATTAATGAAAAACTGTTTTTT. It translates to CASSQGSQINEKLFF.

The J gene is TRBJ2-7, the V gene TRBV2; a weak D match, TRBD2 (5 bases). The CDR3 runs 13 residues. Deletions cut 8 bases from V and 7 bases from J, with 18 bases between. CDR1 SNHLY and CDR2 FYNNEI come from the germline V gene. Written as DNA, the CDR3 is TGTGCCAGCGGTCGGACTCCGAGAGGTGAGCAGTACTTC. Its translation: CASGRTPRGEQYF. Combining the CDR3 with reference TRBV2 and TRBJ2-7 gives the whole variable domain EPEVTQTPSHQVTQMGQEVILRCVPISNHLYFYWYRQILGQKVEFLVSFYNNEISEKSEIFDDQFSVERPDGSNFTLKIRSTKLEDSAMYFCASGRTPRGEQYFGPGTRLTVT.

The chain employs TRBV30 and TRBJ2-5; D not resolved. The CDR3 is 13 amino acids. With 3 bases removed from V and 4 bases from J, the gap between germline ends came to 12 bases. Germline CDR1 reads GTSNPN; CDR2 reads SVGIG (reference sequence). Here the CDR3 DNA reads TGTGCCTGGAGAGTGAGCTCAACAGAGACCCAGTACTTC. Protein sequence: CAWRVSSTETQYF.

J is TRBJ2-7 and V is TRBV12-3 or TRBV12-4; TRBD1 might be the D (6 bases). Trimming removed 5 bases at V and 3 bases at J, with 11 bases between. This CDR3 has 13 amino acids. CDR3 residues: CASSPTGNYEQYF. The CDR3 bases are TGTGCCAGCAGTCCCACAGGGAACTACGAGCAGTACTTC.

This sequence joins TRBV27 and TRBJ1-3, with D possibly TRBD1 on 6 matching bases. Germline CDR1 and CDR2: MNHEY and SMNVEV (reference sequence). The CDR3 loop spans 16 amino acids. The ends were cut back, 6 bases at V and 4 bases at J, with 19 bases in the middle. The DNA of the CDR3 is TGTGCCAGCAGGGGTGGGACACCTTCGTTGGGAAACACCATATATTTT. Encoded protein: CASRGGTPSLGNTIYF.

This chain links TRBV13 with TRBJ2-3, with TRBD1 matching over 11 bases. The CDR3 runs 16 residues. V lost 5 bases and J lost 6; bases outside the gene matches: 10. Germline V gene lookup returns CDR1 PRHDT and CDR2 FYEKMQ (reference sequence). The CDR3 DNA is TGTGCCAGCAGCAGGGGAGGGGACAGGGGGTCGGATACGCAGTATTTT. It yields the protein CASSRGGDRGSDTQYF. Combining the CDR3 with reference TRBV13 and TRBJ2-3 gives the whole variable domain AAGVIQSPRHLIKEKRETATLKCYPIPRHDTVYWYQQGPGQDPQFLISFYEKMQSDKGSIPDRFSAQQFSDYHSELNMSSLELGDSALYFCASSRGGDRGSDTQYFGPGTRLTVL.

This clone was seen only once. The V gene is TRBV4-1, the J gene TRBJ1-2, with D unclear. CDR1 and CDR2 (germline): MGHRA, YSYEKL. V lost 1 base, J lost 3 bases, and 12 bases lay in between. The CDR3 covers 15 residues. The CDR3 DNA reads TGCGCCAGCAGCCAAGTTGCAATCCCTTACTATGGCTACACCTTC. It is translated as CASSQVAIPYYGYTF.

This rearrangement joins TRBV28 to TRBJ1-1; no clear D gene. Per germline, CDR1 MDHEN and CDR2 SYDVKM. CDR3 length equals 15 residues. Between the trimmed V and J ends, which lost 5 bases and 5 bases, there was a span of 18 bases. CDR3 in amino acids: CASSPRGRTGTEAFF. CDR3 sequence (DNA): TGTGCCAGCAGTCCTCGTGGGCGGACGGGGACTGAAGCTTTCTTT.

This chain joins TRBV28 and TRBJ1-2; 7 nucleotides align to TRBD1. The germline gives CDR1 MDHEN, CDR2 SYDVKM. The CDR3 contains 14 residues. V was pared by 8 bases and J by 8 bases, with 14 bases of the junction left unmatched. The CDR3 bases are TGTGCCAGCGTCTTAGGGGGCTTGATAGGCGGCTACACCTTC. Translation: CASVLGGLIGGYTF.

The rearrangement links TRBV28 to TRBJ2-4; either TRBD1 or TRBD2 may fit D (5 bases each). The CDR3 extends over 16 amino acids. Looked up from germline, CDR1 is MDHEN and CDR2 is SYDVKM. V was clipped by 4 bases and J by 6 bases, with 19 bases between them. The CDR3 is CASSYRSGPVRNIQYF. CDR3 coding DNA: TGTGCCAGCAGTTACCGTTCGGGGCCGGTACGAAACATTCAGTACTTC.

The J gene is TRBJ1-1, the V gene TRBV5-4; 7 bases align to TRBD1. Germline assignment: CDR1 SGHNT and CDR2 YYREEE (reference sequence). With V trimmed by 4 bases and J by 3 bases, 9 bases remained unmatched. This CDR3 is built from 15 residues. This CDR3 reads CASSPGGQGDTEAFF. The CDR3 nucleotides are TGTGCCAGCAGCCCCGGAGGGCAGGGGGACACTGAAGCTTTCTTT. The full variable domain, with the rest looked up from reference TRBV5-4 and TRBJ1-1, is ETGVTQSPTHLIKTRGQQVTLRCSSQSGHNTVSWYQQALGQGPQFIFQYYREEENGRGNFPPRFSGLQFPNYSSELNVNALELDDSALYLCASSPGGQGDTEAFFGQGTRLTVV.

The J gene is TRBJ1-1, the V gene TRBV20-1; TRBD1 matches 8 bases. Germline values: CDR1 DFQATT, CDR2 SNEGSKA (reference sequence). J gave up 1 base and V 3 bases, and 10 bases lay outside the gene matches. CDR3 size: 16 residues. The CDR3 DNA reads as TGCAGTGCTAGTGCGTTACAGGGGGGAAGGAACACTGAAGCTTTCTTT. Amino acids: CSASALQGGRNTEAFF.

For the CDR3, the DNA is TGTGCCAGCAGCGTAGAATCCGGATCCTACAATGAGCAGTTCTTC. Protein: CASSVESGSYNEQFF. The chain recombines TRBV9 with TRBJ2-1; D gene unclear. CDR1 SGDLS and CDR2 YYNGEE come from the germline V gene. Trimming stripped 0 bases from V and 1 base from J, with 8 bases between. The CDR3 has 15 amino acids.

The chain uses TRBV13 and TRBJ1-1; TRBD1 is a possible D gene (6 bases). V gave up 2 bases and J gave up 7 bases, with 14 bases separating them. The CDR3 runs to 14 residues. Germline V gene lookup returns CDR1 PRHDT and CDR2 FYEKMQ (reference sequence). This CDR3 is CASSLSGQGNEAFF. In nucleotides, the CDR3 is TGTGCCAGCAGCTTATCTGGGCAGGGGAATGAAGCTTTCTTT.

Of note for this clone: This sample includes further DNA sequences coding for the same CDR3. V and J are TRBV5-1 and TRBJ1-1; D gene uncertain. The germline V and J ends were trimmed by 1 base and 1 base, with 5 bases remaining between them. Germline CDR1 is SGHRS and CDR2 is YFSETQ. This CDR3 is 13 amino acids long. CDR3 loop: CASSLTANTEAFF. The CDR3 DNA follows: TGCGCCAGCAGCTTGACAGCGAACACTGAAGCTTTCTTT.